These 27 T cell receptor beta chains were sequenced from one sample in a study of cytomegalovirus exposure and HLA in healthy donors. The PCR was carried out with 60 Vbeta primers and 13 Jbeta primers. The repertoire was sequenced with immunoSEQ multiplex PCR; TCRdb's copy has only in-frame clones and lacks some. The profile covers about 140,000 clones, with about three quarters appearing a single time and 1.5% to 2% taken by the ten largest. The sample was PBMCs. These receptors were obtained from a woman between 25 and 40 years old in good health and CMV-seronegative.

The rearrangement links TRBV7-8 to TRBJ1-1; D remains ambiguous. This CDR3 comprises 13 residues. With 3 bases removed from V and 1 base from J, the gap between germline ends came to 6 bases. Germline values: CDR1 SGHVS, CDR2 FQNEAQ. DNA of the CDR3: TGTGCCAGCAGCTTTACGGGGAACACTGAAGCTTTCTTT. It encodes CASSFTGNTEAFF.

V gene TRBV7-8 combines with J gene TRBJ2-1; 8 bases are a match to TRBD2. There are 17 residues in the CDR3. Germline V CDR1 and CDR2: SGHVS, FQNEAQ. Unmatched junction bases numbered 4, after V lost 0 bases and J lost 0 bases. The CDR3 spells CASSLAGAGASYNEQFF. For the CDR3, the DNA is TGTGCCAGCAGCTTAGCGGGAGCGGGGGCCTCCTACAATGAGCAGTTCTTC.

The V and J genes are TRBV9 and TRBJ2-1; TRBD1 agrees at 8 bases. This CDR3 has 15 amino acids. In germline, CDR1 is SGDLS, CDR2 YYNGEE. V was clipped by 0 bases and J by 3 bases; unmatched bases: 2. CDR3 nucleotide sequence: TGTGCCAGCAGCGTAGACAGGGGGGTCTACAATGAGCAGTTCTTC. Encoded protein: CASSVDRGVYNEQFF.

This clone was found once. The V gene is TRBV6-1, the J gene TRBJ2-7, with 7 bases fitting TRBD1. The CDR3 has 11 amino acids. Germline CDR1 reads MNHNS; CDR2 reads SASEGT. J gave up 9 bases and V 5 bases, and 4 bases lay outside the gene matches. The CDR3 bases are TGTGCCAGCAGTCTTCAGGGGGTGCAGTACGTC. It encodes CASSLQGVQYV.

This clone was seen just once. As DNA, the CDR3 is TGTGCCAGCAGCAGACAGGGGTGGTCCTACAATGAGCAGTTCTTC. It translates to CASSRQGWSYNEQFF. The V gene is TRBV14, the J gene TRBJ2-1; 8 bases match TRBD1. J gave up 1 base and V 5 bases, and 4 bases lay outside the gene matches. This CDR3 is 15 amino acids long. Germline V gene sequence: CDR1 SGHDN, CDR2 FVKESK.

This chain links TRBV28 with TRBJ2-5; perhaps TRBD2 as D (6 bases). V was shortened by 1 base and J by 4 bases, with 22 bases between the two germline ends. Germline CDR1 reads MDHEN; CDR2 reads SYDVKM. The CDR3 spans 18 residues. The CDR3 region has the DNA TGTGCCAGCAGTTTATCCCGCGGACTCGGGAGCTGGGGAGAGACCCAGTACTTC. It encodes CASSLSRGLGSWGETQYF.

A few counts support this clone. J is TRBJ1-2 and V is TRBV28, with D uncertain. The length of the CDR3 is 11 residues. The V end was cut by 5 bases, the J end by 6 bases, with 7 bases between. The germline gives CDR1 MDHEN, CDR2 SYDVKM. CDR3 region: CASSPTHGYTF. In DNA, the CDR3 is TGTGCCAGCAGTCCGACACATGGCTACACCTTC.

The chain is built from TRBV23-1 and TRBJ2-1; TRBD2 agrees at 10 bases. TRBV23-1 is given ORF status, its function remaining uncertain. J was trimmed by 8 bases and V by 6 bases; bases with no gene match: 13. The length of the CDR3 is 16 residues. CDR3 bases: TGCGCCAGCAGCTCGAGCGGGGGGGCGAGCAAGGATGAGCAGTTCTTC. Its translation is CASSSSGGASKDEQFF.

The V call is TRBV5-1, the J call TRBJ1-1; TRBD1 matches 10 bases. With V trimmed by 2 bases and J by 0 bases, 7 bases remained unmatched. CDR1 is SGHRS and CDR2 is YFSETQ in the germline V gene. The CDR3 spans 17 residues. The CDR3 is CASSLRQGASMNTEAFF. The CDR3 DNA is TGCGCCAGCAGCTTAAGACAGGGGGCTTCTATGAACACTGAAGCTTTCTTT.

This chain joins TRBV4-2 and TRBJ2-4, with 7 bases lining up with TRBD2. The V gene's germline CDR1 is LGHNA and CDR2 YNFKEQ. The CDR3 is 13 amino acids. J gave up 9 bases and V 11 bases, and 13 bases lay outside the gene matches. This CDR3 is CAAGGGLNGIQYF. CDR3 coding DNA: TGTGCCGCTGGCGGGGGACTCAACGGCATTCAGTACTTC.

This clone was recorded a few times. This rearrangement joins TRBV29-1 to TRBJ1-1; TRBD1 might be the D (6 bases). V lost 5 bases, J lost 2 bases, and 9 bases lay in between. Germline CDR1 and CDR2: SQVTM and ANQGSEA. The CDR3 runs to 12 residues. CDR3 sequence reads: CSVNRVNTEAFF. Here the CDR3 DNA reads TGCAGCGTTAACAGGGTAAACACTGAAGCTTTCTTT.

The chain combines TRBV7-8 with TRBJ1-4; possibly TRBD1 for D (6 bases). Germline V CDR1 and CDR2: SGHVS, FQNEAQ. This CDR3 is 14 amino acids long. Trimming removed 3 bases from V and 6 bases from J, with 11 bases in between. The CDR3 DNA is TGTGCCAGCAGCTTGGGGGGGGGCGATGAAAAACTGTTTTTT. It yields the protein CASSLGGGDEKLFF.

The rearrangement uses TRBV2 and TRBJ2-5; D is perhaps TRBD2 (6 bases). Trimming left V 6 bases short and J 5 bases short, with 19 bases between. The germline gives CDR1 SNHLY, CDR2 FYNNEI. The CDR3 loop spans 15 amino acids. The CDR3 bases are TGTGCCAGCAGGGGGGGTGGGCTAGCTGGGGAGACCCAGTACTTC. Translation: CASRGGGLAGETQYF.

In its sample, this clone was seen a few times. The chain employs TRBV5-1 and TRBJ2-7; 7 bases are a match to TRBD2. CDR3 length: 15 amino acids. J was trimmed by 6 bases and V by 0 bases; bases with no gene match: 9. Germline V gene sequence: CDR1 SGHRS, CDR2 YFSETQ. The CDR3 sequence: CASSLAPGGAGEQYV. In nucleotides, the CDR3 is TGCGCCAGCAGCTTGGCTCCGGGGGGTGCAGGCGAGCAGTACGTC.

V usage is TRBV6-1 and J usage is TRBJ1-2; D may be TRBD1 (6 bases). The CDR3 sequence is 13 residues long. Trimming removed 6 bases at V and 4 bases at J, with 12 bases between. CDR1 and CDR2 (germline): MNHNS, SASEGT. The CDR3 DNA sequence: TGTGCCAGCAGCACCGGGACACCCTATGGCTACACCTTC. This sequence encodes CASSTGTPYGYTF.

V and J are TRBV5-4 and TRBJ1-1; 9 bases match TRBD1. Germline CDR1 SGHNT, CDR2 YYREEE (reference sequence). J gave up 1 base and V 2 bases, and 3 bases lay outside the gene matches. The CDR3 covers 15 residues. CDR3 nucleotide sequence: TGTGCCAGCAGCTTACAGGGGGCTTGGAACACTGAAGCTTTCTTT. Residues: CASSLQGAWNTEAFF.

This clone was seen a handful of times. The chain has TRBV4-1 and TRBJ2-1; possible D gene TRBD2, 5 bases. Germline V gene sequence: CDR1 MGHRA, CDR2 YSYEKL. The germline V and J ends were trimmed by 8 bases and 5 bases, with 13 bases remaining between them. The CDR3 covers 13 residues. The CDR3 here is CASGLDLNNEQFF. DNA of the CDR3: TGCGCCAGCGGATTGGACTTGAACAATGAGCAGTTCTTC.

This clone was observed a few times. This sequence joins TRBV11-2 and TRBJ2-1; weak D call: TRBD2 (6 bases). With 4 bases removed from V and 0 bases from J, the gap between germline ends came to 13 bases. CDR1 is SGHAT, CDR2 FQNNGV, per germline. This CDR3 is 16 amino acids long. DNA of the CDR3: TGTGCCAGCAGCTCAAGGGACGGGAGCTCCTACAATGAGCAGTTCTTC. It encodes CASSSRDGSSYNEQFF.

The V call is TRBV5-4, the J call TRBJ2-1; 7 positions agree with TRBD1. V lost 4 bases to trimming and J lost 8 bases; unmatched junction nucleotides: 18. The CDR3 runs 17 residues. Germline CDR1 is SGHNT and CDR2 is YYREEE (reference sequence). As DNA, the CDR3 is TGTGCCAGCAGCCTCACAACAGGGGTCCAAACCGGCGATGAGCAGTTCTTC. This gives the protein CASSLTTGVQTGDEQFF.

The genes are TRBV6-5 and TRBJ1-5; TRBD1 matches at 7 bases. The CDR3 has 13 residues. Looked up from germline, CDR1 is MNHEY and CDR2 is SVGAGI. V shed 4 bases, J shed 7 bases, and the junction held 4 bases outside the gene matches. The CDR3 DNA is TGTGCCAGCAGTTTGGGACAGCGCCAGCCCCAGCATTTT. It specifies CASSLGQRQPQHF.

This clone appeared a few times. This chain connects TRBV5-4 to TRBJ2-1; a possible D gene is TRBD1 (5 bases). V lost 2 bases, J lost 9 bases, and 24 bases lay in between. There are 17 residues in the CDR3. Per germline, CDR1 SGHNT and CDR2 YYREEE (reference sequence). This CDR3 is CASSFISPGYLKGEQFF. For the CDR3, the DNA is TGTGCCAGCAGCTTTATCTCCCCAGGGTACCTTAAAGGTGAGCAGTTCTTC.

CDR3: CASSPAGGYTGELFF. The DNA of the CDR3 is TGTGCCAGCAGCCCAGCGGGGGGGTACACCGGGGAGCTGTTTTTT. The chain joins TRBV2 to TRBJ2-2; 10 nucleotides line up with TRBD2. This CDR3 has 15 residues. Unmatched junction bases numbered 4, after V lost 6 bases and J lost 3 bases. Germline values: CDR1 SNHLY, CDR2 FYNNEI.

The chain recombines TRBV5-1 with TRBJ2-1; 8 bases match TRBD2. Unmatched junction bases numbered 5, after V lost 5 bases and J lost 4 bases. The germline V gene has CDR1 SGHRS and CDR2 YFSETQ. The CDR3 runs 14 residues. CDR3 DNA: TGCGCCAGCAGAGGCGGGGGGCTATACAATGAGCAGTTCTTC. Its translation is CASRGGGLYNEQFF.

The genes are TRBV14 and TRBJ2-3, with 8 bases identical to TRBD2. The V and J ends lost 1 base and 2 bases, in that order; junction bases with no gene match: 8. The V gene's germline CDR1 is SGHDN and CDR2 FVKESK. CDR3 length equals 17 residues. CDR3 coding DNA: TGTGCCAGCAGCCAAGTCCCCGGGAGGGGGGCCACAGATACGCAGTATTTT. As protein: CASSQVPGRGATDTQYF.

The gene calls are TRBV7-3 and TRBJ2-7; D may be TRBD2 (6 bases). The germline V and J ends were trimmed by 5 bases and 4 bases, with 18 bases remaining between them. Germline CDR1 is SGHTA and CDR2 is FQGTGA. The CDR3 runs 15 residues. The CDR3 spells CASSILPGTRYEQYF. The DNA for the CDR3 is TGTGCCAGCAGCATACTCCCCGGGACTCGTTACGAGCAGTACTTC.

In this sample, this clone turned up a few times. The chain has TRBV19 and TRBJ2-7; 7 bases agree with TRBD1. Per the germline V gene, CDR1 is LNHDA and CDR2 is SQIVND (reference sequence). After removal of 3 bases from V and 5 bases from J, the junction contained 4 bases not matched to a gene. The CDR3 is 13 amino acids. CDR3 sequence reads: CASSMNRGNEQYF. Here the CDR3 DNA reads TGTGCCAGTAGTATGAACAGGGGCAACGAGCAGTACTTC.

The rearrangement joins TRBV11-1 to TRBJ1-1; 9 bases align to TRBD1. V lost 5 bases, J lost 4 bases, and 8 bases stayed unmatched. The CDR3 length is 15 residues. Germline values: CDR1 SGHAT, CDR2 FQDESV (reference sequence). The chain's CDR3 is CASSPNRGRGTEAFF. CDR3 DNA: TGTGCCAGCAGCCCGAACAGGGGGCGCGGCACTGAAGCTTTCTTT.